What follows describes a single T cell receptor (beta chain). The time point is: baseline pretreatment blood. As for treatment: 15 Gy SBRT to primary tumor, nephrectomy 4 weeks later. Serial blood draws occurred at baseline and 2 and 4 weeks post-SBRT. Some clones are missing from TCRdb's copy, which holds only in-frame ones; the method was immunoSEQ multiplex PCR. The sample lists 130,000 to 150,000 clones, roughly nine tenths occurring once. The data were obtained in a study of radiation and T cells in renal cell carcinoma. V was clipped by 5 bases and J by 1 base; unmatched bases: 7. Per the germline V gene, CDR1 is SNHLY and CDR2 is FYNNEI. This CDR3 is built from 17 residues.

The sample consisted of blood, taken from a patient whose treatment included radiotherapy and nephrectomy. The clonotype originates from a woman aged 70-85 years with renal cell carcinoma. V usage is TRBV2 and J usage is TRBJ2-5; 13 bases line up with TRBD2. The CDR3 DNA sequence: TGTGCCAGCAGTCGACTAGCGGGGGGCCGTCTCCAAGAGACCCAGTACTTC. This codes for CASSRLAGGRLQETQYF.